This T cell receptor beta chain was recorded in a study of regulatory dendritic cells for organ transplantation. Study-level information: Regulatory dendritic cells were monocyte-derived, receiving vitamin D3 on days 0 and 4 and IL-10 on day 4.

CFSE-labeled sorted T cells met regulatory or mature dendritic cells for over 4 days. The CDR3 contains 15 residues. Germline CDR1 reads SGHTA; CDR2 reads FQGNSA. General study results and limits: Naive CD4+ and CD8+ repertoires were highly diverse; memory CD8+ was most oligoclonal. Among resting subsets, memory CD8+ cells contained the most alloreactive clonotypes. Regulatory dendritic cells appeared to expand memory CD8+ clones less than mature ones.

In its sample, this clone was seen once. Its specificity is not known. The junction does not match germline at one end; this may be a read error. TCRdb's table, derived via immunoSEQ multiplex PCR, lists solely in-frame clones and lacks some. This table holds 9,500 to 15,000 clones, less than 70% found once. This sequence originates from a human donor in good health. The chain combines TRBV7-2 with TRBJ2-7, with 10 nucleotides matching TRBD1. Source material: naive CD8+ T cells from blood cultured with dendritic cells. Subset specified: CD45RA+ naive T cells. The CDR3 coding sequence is TGTGCCGGCAGCTACGGGACAGGGGTCGCCTACGAGCAGTACTTC. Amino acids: CAGSYGTGVAYEQYF.